These 28 T cell receptor beta chains were all obtained from the same sample, sequenced in a study of blood T cell repertoires in COVID-19. Clones were sequenced by immunoSEQ multiplex PCR, and TCRdb holds only the in-frame ones, with some missing. The data hold around 64,000 clones, with around nine tenths observed a single time. The sequencing sample was made of peripheral blood. The receptors derive from a woman between 18 and 29 years old with acute or convalescent COVID-19.

This sequence joins TRBV6-6 and TRBJ1-5; tentatively, D is TRBD1 (5 bases). The CDR3 contains 16 residues. Germline CDR1 reads MNHNY; CDR2 reads SVGAGI (reference sequence). The V end was cut by 5 bases, the J end by 2 bases, with 16 bases between. The CDR3 bases are TGTGCCAGCAGTCCCCGGGACGGGGGAGGCAATCAGCCCCAGCATTTT. The encoded protein is CASSPRDGGGNQPQHF.

The rearrangement links TRBV6-1 to TRBJ2-6; a weak D match, TRBD1 (6 bases). CDR1 and CDR2 (germline): MNHNS, SASEGT. This CDR3 has 17 amino acids. The V and J ends lost 4 bases and 2 bases respectively, with 15 bases between them. The CDR3 sequence is CASSVDTGIPGANVLTF. CDR3 nucleotide sequence: TGTGCCAGCAGTGTAGACACAGGGATCCCTGGGGCCAACGTCCTGACTTTC.

This clone is a singleton in its sample. V gene TRBV4-3 combines with J gene TRBJ1-1; D perhaps matches TRBD1 (5 bases). Germline V CDR1 and CDR2: LGHNA, YSLEER. V shed 1 base and J shed 4 bases, with 7 bases lying between them. The CDR3 sequence is 13 residues long. This CDR3 is CASSQGQITEAFF. CDR3 in DNA: TGCGCCAGCAGCCAAGGACAGATCACTGAAGCTTTCTTT.

In its sample, this clone was seen once. This chain uses TRBV14 with TRBJ1-3; D ambiguous. V was shortened by 0 bases and J by 0 bases, with 9 bases between the two germline ends. Germline lookup yields CDR1 SGHDN and CDR2 FVKESK. CDR3 size: 16 residues. The CDR3 region has the DNA TGTGCCAGCAGCCAAGAATTAGCGATCTCTGGAAACACCATATATTTT. As protein: CASSQELAISGNTIYF.

The chain combines TRBV5-5 with TRBJ1-1; 8 positions agree with TRBD1. Germline CDR1 and CDR2: SGHKS and YYEKEE (reference sequence). The CDR3 contains 14 residues. The trim removed 4 bases at V and 5 bases at J, leaving 7 bases unmatched. The DNA for the CDR3 is TGTGCCAGCAGCCGTCCCCAGGGGGCGACTGAAGCTTTCTTT. This codes for CASSRPQGATEAFF.

The chain carries TRBV18 and TRBJ1-1; D perhaps matches TRBD1 (5 bases). The CDR3 spans 16 residues. V dropped 2 bases and J dropped 5 bases, with 18 bases sitting between them. Germline lookup yields CDR1 KGHSH and CDR2 LQKENI. The DNA of the CDR3 is TGTGCCAGCTCACCAACGCTGGGGGGTCTAGGGACTGAAGCTTTCTTT. It specifies CASSPTLGGLGTEAFF.

The chain employs TRBV6-5 and TRBJ1-4; TRBD1 matches at 10 bases. Germline loops: CDR1 MNHEY, CDR2 SVGAGI. V trimming: 7 bases; J trimming: 7 bases; junction bases outside the gene matches: 6. The CDR3 spans 14 residues. CDR3 in amino acids: CASMPDRGAEKLFF. The DNA of the CDR3 is TGTGCCAGCATGCCGGACAGGGGGGCTGAAAAACTGTTTTTT.

This chain uses TRBV6-4 with TRBJ2-1; 9 bases line up with TRBD1. The germline gives CDR1 MRHNA, CDR2 SNTAGT. V was pared by 4 bases and J by 5 bases, with 6 bases of the junction left unmatched. The CDR3 consists of 15 residues. The CDR3 coding sequence is TGTGCCAGCAGTGTTGGGGGACAGGGCAACAATGAGCAGTTCTTC. It is translated as CASSVGGQGNNEQFF.

V is TRBV4-2 and J is TRBJ1-5, with TRBD1 as a possible D gene (5 bases). The V gene lost 1 base and the J gene lost 2 bases, with 9 bases spanning the gap. Germline V gene lookup returns CDR1 LGHNA and CDR2 YNFKEQ. The CDR3 is made up of 15 amino acids. CDR3 loop: CASSQVAGGNQPQHF. The CDR3 DNA reads TGTGCCAGCAGCCAAGTTGCGGGGGGCAATCAGCCCCAGCATTTT.

The chain links TRBV5-1 to TRBJ2-2; TRBD1 is a possible D gene (5 bases). Germline V gene sequence: CDR1 SGHRS, CDR2 YFSETQ. This CDR3 contains 15 residues. Trimming took 5 bases from V and 1 from J, leaving 12 bases between them. The CDR3 here is CASRTLTGNTGELFF. CDR3 bases: TGCGCCAGCAGAACCCTAACAGGGAACACCGGGGAGCTGTTTTTT.

This clone was seen once. The sample carries other DNA sequences with the same CDR3. The chain couples TRBV7-9 to TRBJ2-5, with a possible D match to TRBD1 (6 bases). Per the germline V gene, CDR1 is SEHNR and CDR2 is FQNEAQ (reference sequence). The CDR3 is made up of 13 amino acids. V was shortened by 4 bases and J by 6 bases, with 12 bases between the two germline ends. Here the CDR3 reads CASSSQGGKTQYF. DNA of the CDR3: TGTGCCAGCAGCTCACAGGGTGGCAAGACCCAGTACTTC. Looking up the rest from reference TRBV7-9 and TRBJ2-5 gives the full variable domain: DTGVSQNPRHKITKRGQNVTFRCDPISEHNRLYWYRQTLGQGPEFLTYFQNEAQLEKSRLLSDRFSAERPKGSFSTLEIQRTEQGDSAMYLCASSSQGGKTQYFGPGTRLLVL.

The CDR3 loop reads CASSPLSGSREQFF. The CDR3 DNA reads TGTGCCAGCAGCCCCCTTTCGGGTTCGCGTGAGCAGTTCTTC. V and J are TRBV7-9 and TRBJ2-1; D is unresolved. V shed 5 bases and J shed 9 bases, with 17 bases lying between them. CDR3 length equals 14 residues. Per the germline V gene, CDR1 is SEHNR and CDR2 is FQNEAQ (reference sequence). The whole variable domain, filled in from reference TRBV7-9 and TRBJ2-1, reads DTGVSQNPRHKITKRGQNVTFRCDPISEHNRLYWYRQTLGQGPEFLTYFQNEAQLEKSRLLSDRFSAERPKGSFSTLEIQRTEQGDSAMYLCASSPLSGSREQFFGPGTRLTVL.

This chain uses TRBV10-2 with TRBJ1-1; TRBD1 aligns across 8 bases. Per germline, CDR1 WSHSY and CDR2 SAAADI. Unmatched junction bases numbered 7, after V lost 6 bases and J lost 4 bases. The CDR3 runs to 14 residues. CDR3 in amino acids: CASREGQVGTEAFF. In DNA form, the CDR3 reads TGCGCCAGCAGAGAGGGACAGGTGGGCACTGAAGCTTTCTTT.

The chain couples TRBV7-9 to TRBJ2-2; TRBD1 aligns across 10 bases. The CDR3 covers 15 residues. The J segment lost 4 bases and the V segment lost 5 bases, leaving 4 bases of the junction unmatched. From germline, CDR1 is SEHNR and CDR2 FQNEAQ (reference sequence). Here the CDR3 reads CASSLGQGSTGELFF. CDR3 nucleotides: TGTGCCAGCAGCCTGGGACAGGGGAGCACCGGGGAGCTGTTTTTT.

This chain uses TRBV28 with TRBJ1-1, with D perhaps TRBD1 (6 bases). The germline V gene has CDR1 MDHEN and CDR2 SYDVKM. This CDR3 is 15 amino acids long. The V gene lost 4 bases and the J gene lost 2 bases, with 14 bases spanning the gap. The CDR3 is CASSSQGRKNTEAFF. CDR3 nucleotide sequence: TGTGCCAGCAGTTCACAGGGCCGGAAAAACACTGAAGCTTTCTTT.

For the CDR3, the DNA is TGTGCCAGTAGCAAAGCGGGGGGGCTTGCGGAGACCCAGTACTTC. Translated: CASSKAGGLAETQYF. The chain recombines TRBV19 with TRBJ2-5; 10 nucleotides match TRBD2. Germline-derived CDR1 and CDR2 are LNHDA and SQIVND (reference sequence). V shed 6 bases and J 5 bases; nucleotides not matched to a gene: 9. This CDR3 contains 15 residues.

The V call is TRBV19, the J call TRBJ2-1; D may be TRBD1 (6 bases). Germline loops: CDR1 LNHDA, CDR2 SQIVND (reference sequence). V lost 2 bases, J lost 6 bases, and 14 bases lay in between. The CDR3 spans 15 residues. The CDR3 DNA reads TGTGCCAGTAGTATAAGGACAGCGAGTTCCAATGAGCAGTTCTTC. It codes for CASSIRTASSNEQFF.

This clone came up a few times. CDR3 sequence (DNA): TGTGCCAGCAGCTTAGCGCTTAACAGGGAAGCTAACTATGGCTACACCTTC. This encodes CASSLALNREANYGYTF. This sequence joins TRBV7-9 and TRBJ1-2; tentatively, D is TRBD1 (6 bases). The ends were cut back, 0 bases at V and 0 bases at J, with 14 bases in the middle. CDR3 size: 17 residues. Germline values: CDR1 SEHNR, CDR2 FQNEAQ (reference sequence).

The chain links TRBV6-4 to TRBJ1-5; D is ambiguous. Deletions cut 5 bases from V and 4 bases from J, with 9 bases between. Germline V CDR1 and CDR2: MRHNA, SNTAGT. There are 13 residues in the CDR3. CDR3 loop: CASSTEINQPQHF. DNA of the CDR3: TGTGCCAGCAGTACGGAGATTAATCAGCCCCAGCATTTT.

CDR3 in amino acids: CASSQALAGGPLETQYF. In nucleotides, the CDR3 is TGTGCCAGCAGCCAAGCACTAGCGGGGGGGCCATTAGAGACCCAGTACTTC. The genes are TRBV4-2 and TRBJ2-5; 13 positions agree with TRBD2. Trimming removed 1 base from V and 4 bases from J; junction bases left unmatched: 6. The length of the CDR3 is 17 residues. Germline CDR1 reads LGHNA; CDR2 reads YNFKEQ.

The J gene is TRBJ2-3, the V gene TRBV4-3; tentative D call: TRBD1 (7 bases). Trimming took off 0 bases at V and 3 bases at J, with 22 bases between the two ends. CDR3 length: 19 residues. The germline V gene has CDR1 LGHNA and CDR2 YSLEER. CDR3: CASSQDLGGGRGATDTQYF. In DNA, the CDR3 is TGCGCCAGCAGCCAAGATTTGGGGGGCGGCAGGGGGGCTACAGATACGCAGTATTTT.

This clone was detected a few times. The rearrangement links TRBV6-6 to TRBJ1-6; no clear D gene. Per germline, CDR1 MNHNY and CDR2 SVGAGI (reference sequence). V was cut by 2 bases and J by 0 bases, with 8 bases left in between. CDR3 length: 16 residues. The CDR3 spells CASSYEESSYNSPLHF. The CDR3 bases are TGTGCCAGCAGTTACGAAGAGAGCTCCTATAATTCACCCCTCCACTTT.

The V gene is TRBV27, the J gene TRBJ2-1; D is unresolved. In germline, CDR1 is MNHEY, CDR2 SMNVEV (reference sequence). The V end was cut by 0 bases, the J end by 7 bases, with 10 bases between. The CDR3 loop spans 14 amino acids. CDR3 region: CASSLSPSGNEQFF. CDR3 nucleotide sequence: TGTGCCAGCAGTTTATCTCCTAGTGGGAATGAGCAGTTCTTC.

V and J are TRBV30 and TRBJ2-1; TRBD1 matches 12 bases. The V and J ends lost 2 bases and 10 bases, in that order; junction bases with no gene match: 9. In germline, CDR1 is GTSNPN, CDR2 SVGIG (reference sequence). The CDR3 is 15 amino acids. CDR3 DNA: TGTGCCTGGAGTCGCCCCGGGACAGGGGGCCGGGAGCAGTTCTTC. Protein: CAWSRPGTGGREQFF.

The J gene is TRBJ1-6, the V gene TRBV18; tentative D call: TRBD1 (6 bases). This CDR3 spans 15 amino acids. The germline gives CDR1 KGHSH, CDR2 LQKENI. Trimming shortened V by 5 bases and J by 11 bases, and 19 bases separated the two germline ends. The chain's CDR3 is CASSSTDSVQAPLHF. CDR3 nucleotides: TGTGCCAGCTCATCAACGGACAGTGTGCAGGCACCCCTCCACTTT.

This chain links TRBV29-1 with TRBJ1-1, with a possible D match to TRBD1 (5 bases). Germline CDR1 and CDR2: SQVTM and ANQGSEA. Trimming shortened V by 0 bases and J by 4 bases, and 9 bases separated the two germline ends. This CDR3 region has 13 residues. CDR3 in DNA: TGCAGCGTTGAAGAGACAGAAGGCACTGAAGCTTTCTTT. The encoded protein is CSVEETEGTEAFF. Full variable domain (remainder filled in from reference TRBV29-1 and TRBJ1-1): SAVISQKPSRDICQRGTSLTIQCQVDSQVTMMFWYRQQPGQSLTLIATANQGSEATYESGFVIDKFPISRPNLTFSTLTVSNMSPEDSSIYLCSVEETEGTEAFFGQGTRLTVV.

The chain links TRBV28 to TRBJ1-1; D is ambiguous. The V end lost 5 bases, the J end lost 6 bases, and 16 bases lay between the germline ends. CDR1 and CDR2 (germline): MDHEN, SYDVKM. The CDR3 has 14 amino acids. For the CDR3, the DNA is TGTGCCAGCAGTATTACGGGTACCGGGGCTGAAGCTTTCTTT. Its protein is CASSITGTGAEAFF. The full variable domain, rest sourced from reference TRBV28 and TRBJ1-1, is DVKVTQSSRYLVKRTGEKVFLECVQDMDHENMFWYRQDPGLGLRLIYFSYDVKMKEKGDIPEGYSVSREKKERFSLILESASTNQTSMYLCASSITGTGAEAFFGQGTRLTVV.

The chain links TRBV25-1 to TRBJ2-1; 7 bases are shared with TRBD1. There are 13 residues in the CDR3. Germline CDR1 is MGHDK and CDR2 is SYGVNS. J was trimmed by 15 bases and V by 3 bases; bases with no gene match: 11. The CDR3 DNA follows: TGTGCCAGCAGTGATACAGACTGGACAGGCTTGTTCTTC. It encodes CASSDTDWTGLFF.